This T cell receptor (beta chain) was documented in a study of T-cell reconstitution after alpha-beta-depleted transplantation in children. Broader study findings: Diversity and T-cell counts at one year after transplant derived mostly from new T cells. Surviving recipient T cells and thymic progenitors accounted for the high day-60 TCRbeta diversity observed in some patients. Reports say that about two months after transplant, the alpha-beta T cells came out of several hundred graft clones that had expanded.

The V gene's germline CDR1 is MGHDK and CDR2 SYGVNS. The CDR3 sequence is 14 residues long. In the case of this clonotype: Its antigen is as yet unknown. The junction differs from germline at one of its ends, possibly a read error.

Unique molecular identifiers tagged the TCRbeta library. Via MiXCR, TCRdb re-called the PCR reads, giving one row per CDR3 protein. The sample holds about 1,000,000 distinct CDR3 sequences, about 29% seen once. The sample in question was PBMCs, mostly from graft donor cells, obtained 360 days after TCRalphabeta/CD19-depleted stem cell transplant. The V call is TRBV25-1, the J call TRBJ2-3, with D possibly TRBD2 on 6 matching bases. This receptor was taken from a boy less than two years old who had a stem cell transplant for SCID, so the T cells may come from the graft donor. CDR3 loop: CASSEWGDTDTQYF. Written as DNA, the CDR3 is TGTGCCAGCAGCGAATGGGGGGACACAGATACGCAGTATTTT.